Listed below are T cell receptor beta chains from one sample, sequenced in a study of patients and donors after allogeneic stem cell transplantation. From the RT-PCR reads, TCRdb called clonotypes with MiXCR, one entry per CDR3 protein. The sample lists about 160,000 distinct CDR3 sequences, approximately 30% occurring once. Sequences were obtained from blood, either unsorted or a sorted T cell fraction (not recorded which). The source of these receptors is a human donor who was either an allogeneic HSCT recipient or a stem cell or donor lymphocyte infusion donor (not recorded which). It is not recorded whose cells these are; they may come from a transplant donor. Each CDR3 is given with its conserved first and last residue. D genes are given only for firm matches. Clone size appears in some rows only: once, few, many, or a class for an expanded clone.

TRBJ1-2	TRBD1	few	TRBV18	CASSPPDRVGYGYTF	TGTGCCAGCTCACCGCCGGACAGGGTTGGTTATGGCTACACCTTC
TRBJ2-4	.	.	TRBV10-3	CAISPGSTKNIQYF	TGTGCCATCAGCCCAGGGAGCACCAAAAACATTCAGTACTTC
TRBJ2-1	TRBD2	few	TRBV5-1	CASSLPSGAYNEQFF	TGCGCCAGCAGCCTCCCTAGCGGAGCCTACAATGAGCAGTTCTTC
TRBJ2-1	TRBD2	.	TRBV27	CASSFLAGVSYNEQFF	TGTGCCAGCAGTTTCTTAGCGGGAGTATCGTACAATGAGCAGTTCTTC
TRBJ1-1	.	few	TRBV3-1	CASSQAFRWTGTEAFF	TGTGCCAGCAGCCAAGCTTTCCGTTGGACGGGCACTGAAGCTTTCTTT
TRBJ1-4	.	few	TRBV7-9	CASSLGGGSTNEKLFF	TGTGCCAGCAGCTTAGGGGGTGGTTCAACTAATGAAAAACTGTTTTTT
TRBJ1-2	.	.	TRBV5-1	CASSSRDGNFNYGYTF	TGCGCCAGCAGCTCCCGGGACGGAAATTTCAACTATGGCTACACCTTC
TRBJ2-5	TRBD1	.	TRBV27	CASSLRDRGWETQYF	TGTGCCAGCAGTCTCCGGGACAGGGGTTGGGAGACCCAGTACTTC
TRBJ2-7	TRBD1	few	TRBV10-3	CAISESGRGNPYEQYF	TGTGCCATCAGTGAGTCGGGCAGGGGGAACCCCTACGAGCAGTACTTC
TRBJ2-2	.	few	TRBV12-3/TRBV12-4	CASSRRDLTGELFF	TGTGCCAGCAGCCGAAGAGACTTGACCGGGGAGCTGTTTTTT
TRBJ2-3	.	.	TRBV20-1	CSARSPGLKDTDTQYF	TGCAGTGCTAGATCTCCGGGACTTAAGGACACAGATACGCAGTATTTT
TRBJ1-5	.	.	TRBV20-1	CSARDMRDSNQPQHF	TGCAGTGCTAGAGATATGAGGGATAGCAATCAGCCCCAGCATTTT
TRBJ2-7	.	.	TRBV30	CAWRKGEQYF	TGTGCCTGGAGAAAGGGCGAGCAGTACTTC
TRBJ1-5	.	few	TRBV6-6	CASSYGSGRDQPQHF	TGTGCCAGCAGTTACGGGAGCGGCAGAGATCAGCCCCAGCATTTT
TRBJ2-5	TRBD2	.	TRBV6-6	CASSYTLAYQETQYF	TGTGCCAGCAGTTATACACTAGCGTATCAAGAGACCCAGTACTTC
TRBJ2-5	.	.	TRBV15	CATSRIRETQYF	TGTGCCACCAGCAGAATAAGGGAGACCCAGTACTTC
TRBJ1-6	.	few	TRBV6-5	CASSYSDSYNSPLHF	TGTGCCAGCAGTTACTCGGACTCCTATAATTCACCCCTCCACTTT
TRBJ2-1	.	.	TRBV5-1	CASSWRGTEDEQFF	TGCGCCAGCAGCTGGAGGGGGACAGAGGATGAGCAGTTCTTC
TRBJ2-5	.	once	TRBV20-1	CSARGLEETQYF	TGCAGTGCTAGAGGCCTGGAGGAGACCCAGTACTTC
TRBJ2-7	.	few	TRBV4-3	CASSLTAGQPYEQYF	TGCGCCAGCAGCCTTACCGCGGGACAGCCCTACGAGCAGTACTTC
TRBJ2-1	.	few	TRBV15	CATSRDFVVFEQFF	TGTGCCACCAGCAGAGATTTCGTGGTATTCGAGCAGTTCTTC
TRBJ2-1	.	.	TRBV6-5	CASSYFGGPNNEQFF	TGTGCCAGCAGTTACTTTGGCGGGCCGAACAATGAGCAGTTCTTC
TRBJ2-2	.	.	TRBV2	CASSEWLNTGELFF	TGTGCCAGCAGTGAGTGGCTCAACACCGGGGAGCTGTTTTTT
TRBJ2-1	.	few	TRBV4-1	CASSQVGVVIHEQFF	TGCGCCAGCAGCCAAGTCGGGGTAGTTATCCATGAGCAGTTCTTC
TRBJ1-6	TRBD1	.	TRBV7-9	CASSLARTGTDNSPLHF	TGTGCCAGCAGCTTAGCGCGGACAGGGACCGATAATTCACCCCTCCACTTT
TRBJ1-2	TRBD1	few	TRBV12-3/TRBV12-4	CASSLSRTGANYGYTF	TGTGCCAGCAGTTTATCTCGGACAGGAGCAAACTATGGCTACACCTTC
TRBJ1-5	.	few	TRBV6-1	CASTHRPRDQPQHF	TGTGCCAGCACTCACAGGCCACGAGATCAGCCCCAGCATTTT
TRBJ2-5	.	once	TRBV19	CASKSYPGTGETQYF	TGTGCCAGCAAGTCTTACCCAGGGACTGGAGAGACCCAGTACTTC
TRBJ2-7	TRBD2	few	TRBV4-2	CASSQGGTNGAYEQYF	TGTGCCAGCAGCCAAGGAGGGACTAACGGGGCCTACGAGCAGTACTTC
TRBJ1-2	.	few	TRBV27	CASSLFGGRGRDYGYTF	TGTGCCAGCAGTTTATTTGGTGGGAGGGGAAGAGACTATGGCTACACCTTC
TRBJ2-2	.	.	TRBV4-1	CASSQPRWWGGELFF	TGCGCCAGCAGCCAACCCCGCTGGTGGGGCGGGGAGCTGTTTTTT
TRBJ1-2	.	many	TRBV7-8	CASSSGTDYGYTF	TGTGCCAGCAGCTCGGGGACTGACTATGGCTACACCTTC
TRBJ1-5	.	few	TRBV6-6	CASSYLDQPQHF	TGTGCCAGCAGTTACCTGGATCAGCCCCAGCATTTT
TRBJ2-2	TRBD2	few	TRBV10-3	CAISNTSGHTGELFF	TGTGCCATCAGTAATACTAGCGGGCACACCGGGGAGCTGTTTTTT
TRBJ1-4	.	.	TRBV6-5	CASSYHRALPEKLFF	TGTGCCAGCAGTTACCATCGGGCCCTCCCGGAAAAACTGTTTTTT
TRBJ1-1	.	many	TRBV11-2	CASSLAAGLYGTEAFF	TGTGCCAGCAGCTTAGCCGCGGGGCTCTACGGCACTGAAGCTTTCTTT
TRBJ2-1	TRBD1	few	TRBV7-2	CASSYPGQTYNEQFF	TGTGCCAGCAGCTATCCGGGACAGACCTACAATGAGCAGTTCTTC
TRBJ2-1	.	.	TRBV11-2	CASSIARDPLGNEQFF	TGTGCCAGCAGTATCGCCCGGGACCCACTTGGCAATGAGCAGTTCTTC
TRBJ2-2	.	.	TRBV4-2	CASSQVRGRITGELFF	TGTGCCAGCAGCCAAGTGAGGGGGAGGATCACCGGGGAGCTGTTTTTT
TRBJ2-2	.	few	TRBV7-2	CASSLQGIGELFF	TGTGCCAGCAGCTTACAGGGGATCGGGGAGCTGTTTTTT
TRBJ2-3	.	.	TRBV9	CASSVATLIDSDTQYF	TGTGCCAGCAGCGTAGCTACTTTGATCGATTCAGATACGCAGTATTTT
TRBJ2-2	.	many	TRBV20-1	CSAPRSPTGELFF	TGCAGTGCTCCCAGGAGTCCAACCGGGGAGCTGTTTTTT